The rows below give T cell receptor beta chains drawn from one sample of a study of regulatory T cells in long-lasting Graves disease. TCRdb processed the multiplex PCR reads anew with MiXCR; each CDR3 protein has one entry. The table has about 610,000 distinct CDR3 sequences, about 16% seen once. The same data also contributed to another study, on T cells in Graves' hyperthyroidism and ophthalmopathy.

Sequencing was performed on peripheral blood mononuclear cells (PBMCs), taken at new diagnosis, from a patient treated with antithyroid drugs. These receptors all stem from a man between 18 and 35 years old with Graves disease. Each CDR3 is given with its conserved first and last residue. The order of the fields is J gene, V gene, CDR3 protein.

j_gene: TRBJ1-1
v_gene: TRBV14
CDR3aa: CASSSRTGKAFF

j_gene: TRBJ1-4
v_gene: TRBV5-6
CDR3aa: CASSWGPHSTNEKLFF

j_gene: TRBJ2-7
v_gene: TRBV13
CDR3aa: CASRQQGSREQYF

j_gene: TRBJ2-1
v_gene: TRBV20-1
CDR3aa: CSARSSGAGGHNEQFF

j_gene: TRBJ1-1
v_gene: TRBV5-4
CDR3aa: CASSRPGQTNTEAFF

j_gene: TRBJ2-3
v_gene: TRBV9
CDR3aa: CASSVARTDTQYF

j_gene: TRBJ1-1
v_gene: TRBV5-6
CDR3aa: CASSLGVWGTEAFF

j_gene: TRBJ1-1
v_gene: TRBV19
CDR3aa: CASSILTGNTEAFF

j_gene: TRBJ2-7
v_gene: TRBV28
CDR3aa: CASSQPAGRSYEQYF

j_gene: TRBJ2-7
v_gene: TRBV12-3/TRBV12-4
CDR3aa: CASTMTSQWGEQYF

j_gene: TRBJ1-1
v_gene: TRBV20-1
CDR3aa: CSARRGRDTEAFF

j_gene: TRBJ2-2
v_gene: TRBV20-1
CDR3aa: CSASPLGRKGVTGELFF

j_gene: TRBJ2-7
v_gene: TRBV6-5
CDR3aa: CASSFSPGTGDYEQYF

j_gene: TRBJ2-2
v_gene: TRBV24-1
CDR3aa: CATSDPGQGTGELFF

j_gene: TRBJ1-2
v_gene: TRBV19
CDR3aa: CASTQGGQGYTF

j_gene: TRBJ1-2
v_gene: TRBV30
CDR3aa: CAWIAGRGYGYTF

j_gene: TRBJ1-1
v_gene: TRBV3-1
CDR3aa: CASSQSPNTEAFF

j_gene: TRBJ2-2
v_gene: TRBV2
CDR3aa: CASSPLGANTGELFF

j_gene: TRBJ1-1
v_gene: TRBV4-2
CDR3aa: CASSQDARQVNTEAFF

j_gene: TRBJ2-7
v_gene: TRBV20-1
CDR3aa: CSARDLGGTYEQYF

j_gene: TRBJ2-3
v_gene: TRBV5-4
CDR3aa: CAAGGGTDTQYF

j_gene: TRBJ2-1
v_gene: TRBV7-3
CDR3aa: CASSLQAGSHNEQFF

j_gene: TRBJ2-2
v_gene: TRBV30
CDR3aa: CAWHGGLGNTGELFF

j_gene: TRBJ2-3
v_gene: TRBV5-1
CDR3aa: CASSKGIWSGGGRTDTQYF

j_gene: TRBJ2-7
v_gene: TRBV6-1
CDR3aa: CASNRPGLAGTYEQYF

j_gene: TRBJ2-2
v_gene: TRBV28
CDR3aa: CASRNSLAGHTGELFF

j_gene: TRBJ1-2
v_gene: TRBV10-3
CDR3aa: CAITKSRDSGYGYTF

j_gene: TRBJ2-7
v_gene: TRBV24-1
CDR3aa: CATSDLLTSGSESWEQYF

j_gene: TRBJ1-1
v_gene: TRBV6-1
CDR3aa: CASSEAGHTEAFF

j_gene: TRBJ2-7
v_gene: TRBV7-9
CDR3aa: CASSPPGLVYEQYF

j_gene: TRBJ1-5
v_gene: TRBV28
CDR3aa: CASSLLGQFNQPQHF

j_gene: TRBJ1-2
v_gene: TRBV7-2
CDR3aa: CASSLMQSVYGYTF

j_gene: TRBJ1-3
v_gene: TRBV12-3/TRBV12-4
CDR3aa: CASSPSPGGSGNTIYF

j_gene: TRBJ2-5
v_gene: TRBV7-9
CDR3aa: CASSGTSGTETQYF

j_gene: TRBJ2-1
v_gene: TRBV20-1
CDR3aa: CSSPGLGPLSSYNEQFF

j_gene: TRBJ2-2
v_gene: TRBV3-1
CDR3aa: CASSQEGVAGVVLSGELFF

j_gene: TRBJ2-1
v_gene: TRBV4-2
CDR3aa: CASSQGGTYDEQFF

j_gene: TRBJ2-5
v_gene: TRBV5-1
CDR3aa: CASSPHREGQETQYF

j_gene: TRBJ2-2
v_gene: TRBV19
CDR3aa: CASSIEGFSTGELFF

j_gene: TRBJ2-5
v_gene: TRBV2
CDR3aa: CASTRGGKQETQYF

j_gene: TRBJ2-3
v_gene: TRBV7-2
CDR3aa: CASSFLDRPLDTQYF

j_gene: TRBJ2-7
v_gene: TRBV28
CDR3aa: CASSFPSEYEQYF

j_gene: TRBJ2-5
v_gene: TRBV3-1
CDR3aa: CASSLQRLAGGGETQYF

j_gene: TRBJ2-1
v_gene: TRBV5-1
CDR3aa: CASSQERRGTYNEQFF

j_gene: TRBJ2-7
v_gene: TRBV5-1
CDR3aa: CASSLAGIHYEQYF

j_gene: TRBJ2-1
v_gene: TRBV12-3/TRBV12-4
CDR3aa: CASSLGLARTNEQFF

j_gene: TRBJ1-2
v_gene: TRBV5-1
CDR3aa: CASNTIGGIDYGYTF

j_gene: TRBJ2-1
v_gene: TRBV12-3/TRBV12-4
CDR3aa: CASSNSGTSGRLEQFF

j_gene: TRBJ2-7
v_gene: TRBV5-1
CDR3aa: CASSLATSGMLSYEQYF

j_gene: TRBJ2-6
v_gene: TRBV6-1
CDR3aa: CASTQTGPNSGANVLTF

j_gene: TRBJ1-1
v_gene: TRBV27
CDR3aa: CASSLMGPSNTEAFF

j_gene: TRBJ2-2
v_gene: TRBV11-2
CDR3aa: CASSPMRIARTGELFF

j_gene: TRBJ2-4
v_gene: TRBV28
CDR3aa: CASRSRGSGKNIQYF

j_gene: TRBJ1-1
v_gene: TRBV27
CDR3aa: CASRSLLEAFF

j_gene: TRBJ1-1
v_gene: TRBV12-3/TRBV12-4
CDR3aa: CASRQRGTAYEAFF